This T cell receptor (beta chain) was found in a study of regulatory T cells in long-lasting Graves disease. Study-wide points: Persistent patients had a count of shared public clonotypes (around 2,500) that exceeded that of new patients (approximately 920).

Sequencing libraries for TCR beta were prepared with iRepertoire HTBI primers and Arm-PCR of CDR3 regions. TCRdb re-derived calls from the multiplex PCR reads in MiXCR, one entry per CDR3 protein. The sample contains hundreds of thousands of distinct CDR3 sequences, approximately 12% of which appear only once. Germline V gene data show CDR1 as SNHLY and CDR2 as FYNNEI. V was clipped by 4 bases and J by 4 bases, with 16 bases between them. The CDR3 runs 16 residues. Time point described: newly diagnosed GD, antithyroid drugs for less than 3 months. RNA isolated from PBMCs was used to make the TCR library. This clonotype was detected many times. Its cognate antigen is unknown. This sample was also put to use in a study of T cells in Graves' hyperthyroidism and ophthalmopathy. That investigation notes: HTBI primers were the set used in a first-round RT-PCR of the TCR CDR3. Blood also showed most of the thyroid clonotypes that were expanded above 0.001.

This receptor was taken from a woman younger than 45 with Graves disease. The chain uses TRBV2 and TRBJ1-4; maybe TRBD1 (5 bases). The sequenced sample was peripheral blood mononuclear cells (PBMCs), obtained at new diagnosis, from a patient treated with antithyroid drugs. The CDR3 DNA reads TGTGCCAGCAGTGCGAGTGGGGGATGGCGTAATGAAAAACTGTTTTTT. Translation: CASSASGGWRNEKLFF. Filled out from reference TRBV2 and TRBJ1-4, the complete variable domain reads EPEVTQTPSHQVTQMGQEVILRCVPISNHLYFYWYRQILGQKVEFLVSFYNNEISEKSEIFDDQFSVERPDGSNFTLKIRSTKLEDSAMYFCASSASGGWRNEKLFFGSGTQLSVL.